This record looks at one T cell receptor beta chain sequence and its context. Its antigen is undetermined. The record originates from a study of post-analysis software for immune sequencing data. In the study overall: Disease courses included relapsing-remitting, secondary progressive and progressive-relapsing multiple sclerosis.

CDR3 length: 15 amino acids. Trimming stripped 0 bases from V and 2 bases from J, with 11 bases between. From germline, CDR1 is SGHRS and CDR2 YFSETQ. Regarding the study as a whole: There were roughly 5 TRBV segments more frequent in patients than controls, and TRBV5-6, TRBV5-1 and TRBV20-1 were among them.

Unique molecular identifiers were built into the TCR beta cDNA libraries. TCRdb itself ran the PCR reads through MiXCR, one entry per CDR3 protein. The data show 450,000 to 700,000 distinct CDR3 sequences, around 44% seen once. The V call is TRBV5-1, the J call TRBJ1-1; no clear D gene. This clonotype was sampled from a girl aged 10 to 17 with multiple sclerosis. Sequences were obtained from blood. In DNA, the CDR3 is TGCGCCAGCAGCTTGGTTTGGCCAGGTAACACTGAAGCTTTCTTT. Translating gives CASSLVWPGNTEAFF.